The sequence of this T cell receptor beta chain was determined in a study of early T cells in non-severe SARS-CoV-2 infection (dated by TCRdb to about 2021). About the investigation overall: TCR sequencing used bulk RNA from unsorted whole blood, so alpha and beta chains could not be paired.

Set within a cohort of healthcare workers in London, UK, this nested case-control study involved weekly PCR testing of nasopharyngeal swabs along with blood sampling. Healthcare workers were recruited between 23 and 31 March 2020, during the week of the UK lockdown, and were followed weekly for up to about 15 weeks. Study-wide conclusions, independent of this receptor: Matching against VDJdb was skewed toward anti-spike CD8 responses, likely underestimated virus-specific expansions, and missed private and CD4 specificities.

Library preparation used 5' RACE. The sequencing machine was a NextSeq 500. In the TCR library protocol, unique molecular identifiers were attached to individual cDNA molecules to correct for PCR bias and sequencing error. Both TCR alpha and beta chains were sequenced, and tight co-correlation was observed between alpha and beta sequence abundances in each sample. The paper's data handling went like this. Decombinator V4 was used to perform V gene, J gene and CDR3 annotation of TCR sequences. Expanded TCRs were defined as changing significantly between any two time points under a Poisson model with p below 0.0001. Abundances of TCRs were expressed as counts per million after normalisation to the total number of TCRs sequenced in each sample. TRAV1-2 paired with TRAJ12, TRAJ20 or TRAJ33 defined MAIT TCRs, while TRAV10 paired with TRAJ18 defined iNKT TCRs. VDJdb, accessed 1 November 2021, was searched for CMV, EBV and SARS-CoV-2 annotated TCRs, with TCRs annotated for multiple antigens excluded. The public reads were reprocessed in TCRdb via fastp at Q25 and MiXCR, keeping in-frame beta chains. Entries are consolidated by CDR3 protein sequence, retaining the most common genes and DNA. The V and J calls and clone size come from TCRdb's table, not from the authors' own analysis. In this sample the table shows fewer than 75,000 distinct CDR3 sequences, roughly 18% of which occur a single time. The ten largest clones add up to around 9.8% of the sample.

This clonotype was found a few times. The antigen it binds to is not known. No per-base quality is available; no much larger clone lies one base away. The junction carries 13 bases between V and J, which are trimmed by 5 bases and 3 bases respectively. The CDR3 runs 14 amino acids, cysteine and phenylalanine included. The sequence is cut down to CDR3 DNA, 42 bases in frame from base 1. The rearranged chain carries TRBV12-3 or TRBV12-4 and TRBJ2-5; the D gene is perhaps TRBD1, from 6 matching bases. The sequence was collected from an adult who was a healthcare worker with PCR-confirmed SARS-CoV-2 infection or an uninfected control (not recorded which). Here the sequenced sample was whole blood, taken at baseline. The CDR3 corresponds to CASSQQGPKETQYF. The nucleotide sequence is TGTGCCAGCAGTCAACAGGGTCCCAAAGAGACCCAGTACTTC.